This TCR beta chain derives from a study of T cell responses to AZD1222 COVID-19 vaccine. The germline gives CDR1 MNHNS, CDR2 SASEGT. CDR3 length: 15 residues. V lost 3 bases, J lost 2 bases, and 12 bases lay in between. Clones were sequenced by immunoSEQ multiplex PCR, and TCRdb holds only the in-frame ones, with some missing. In the table there are about 27,000 clones, about 90% of which are singletons. The sample in question was peripheral blood, obtained 28 days after the second AZD1222 dose. This chain links TRBV6-1 with TRBJ2-3, with D perhaps being TRBD1 or TRBD2 (5 bases each). This clonotype was sampled from an adult who received the AZD1222 COVID-19 vaccine. CDR3 in DNA: TGTGCCAGCAGTGACCCAGGGAGCGTCACAGATACGCAGTATTTT. Translated: CASSDPGSVTDTQYF.